This TCR beta chain was recovered during a study of shared clonotypes between healthy human individuals. The CDR3 covers 13 residues. Germline-derived CDR1 and CDR2 are SGHAT and FQNNGV. V was clipped by 8 bases and J by 2 bases, with 13 bases between them. Worth noting for this clone: The antigen is unknown.

Points from the study as a whole: Relative to memory subsets, naive subsets generally showed larger estimated richness. Blood was the sole source, and tissue repertoires probably differ.

Replicate PCRs for sorted subsets used approximately 190 ng DNA; this equaled 25,000 to 30,000 T cell genomes. This table comes from immunoSEQ multiplex PCR, and its TCRdb copy is limited to in-frame clones, with some not included. The sample lists around 1,000,000 clones, approximately 77% occurring once. Sequenced input: memory CD4+ T cells from PBMCs. Noted subset: CD45RA-negative fraction. The V call is TRBV11-2, the J call TRBJ2-7; D not certain. The sequence was collected from a man younger than 30 in good health. Some clones in this sample may be carry-over from other donors' samples. In nucleotides, the CDR3 is TGTGCCAGCGGCCTACGACGGGCCTACGAGCAGTACTTC. Translated: CASGLRRAYEQYF.